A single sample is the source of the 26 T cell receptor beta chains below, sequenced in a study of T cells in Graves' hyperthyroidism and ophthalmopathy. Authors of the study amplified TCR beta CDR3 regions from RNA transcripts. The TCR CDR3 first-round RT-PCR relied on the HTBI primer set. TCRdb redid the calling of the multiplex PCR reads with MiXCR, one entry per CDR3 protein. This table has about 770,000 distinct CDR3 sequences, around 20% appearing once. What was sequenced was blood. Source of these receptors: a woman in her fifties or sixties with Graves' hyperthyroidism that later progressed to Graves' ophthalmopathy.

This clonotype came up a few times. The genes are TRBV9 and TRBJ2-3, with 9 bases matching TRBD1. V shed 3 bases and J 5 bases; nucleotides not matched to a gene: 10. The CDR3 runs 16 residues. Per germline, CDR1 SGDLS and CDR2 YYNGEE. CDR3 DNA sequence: TGTGCCAGCAGCGGACGATCCGGGACAGGGAAAGATACGCAGTATTTT. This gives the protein CASSGRSGTGKDTQYF.

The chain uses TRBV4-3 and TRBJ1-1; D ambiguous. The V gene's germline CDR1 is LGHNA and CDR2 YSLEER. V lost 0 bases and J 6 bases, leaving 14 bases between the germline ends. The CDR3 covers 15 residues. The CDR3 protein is CASSQEVAGIAEAFF. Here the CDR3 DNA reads TGCGCCAGCAGCCAAGAGGTGGCCGGCATCGCTGAAGCTTTCTTT.

CDR3 coding DNA: TGTGCCAGCTCACCATCTGGGGAGAACTCCTACAATGAGCAGTTCTTC. Translating gives CASSPSGENSYNEQFF. V usage is TRBV18 and J usage is TRBJ2-1; D possibly corresponds to TRBD2 (5 bases). The CDR3 extends over 16 amino acids. The V gene lost 2 bases and the J gene lost 0 bases, with 11 bases spanning the gap. Germline CDR1 KGHSH, CDR2 LQKENI.

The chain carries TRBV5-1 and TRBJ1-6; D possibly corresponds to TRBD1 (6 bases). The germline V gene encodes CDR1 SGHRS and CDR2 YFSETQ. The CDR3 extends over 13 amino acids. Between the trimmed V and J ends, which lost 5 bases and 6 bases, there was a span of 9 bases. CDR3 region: CASRQGPNSPLHF. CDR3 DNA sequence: TGCGCCAGCAGACAGGGCCCTAATTCACCCCTCCACTTT.

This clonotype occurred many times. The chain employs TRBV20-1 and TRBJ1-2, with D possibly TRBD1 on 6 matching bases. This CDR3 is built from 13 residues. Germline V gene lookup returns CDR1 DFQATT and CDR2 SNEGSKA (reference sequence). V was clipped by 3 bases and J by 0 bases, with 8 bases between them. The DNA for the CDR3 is TGCAGTGCTAGCCGACAGGCTAACTATGGCTACACCTTC. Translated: CSASRQANYGYTF.

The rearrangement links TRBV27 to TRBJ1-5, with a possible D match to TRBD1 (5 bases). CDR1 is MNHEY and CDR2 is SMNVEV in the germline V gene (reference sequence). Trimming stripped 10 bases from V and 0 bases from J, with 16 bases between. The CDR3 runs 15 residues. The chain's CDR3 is CATGTLGGSNQPQHF. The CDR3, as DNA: TGTGCCACGGGGACCCTAGGCGGTAGCAATCAGCCCCAGCATTTT.

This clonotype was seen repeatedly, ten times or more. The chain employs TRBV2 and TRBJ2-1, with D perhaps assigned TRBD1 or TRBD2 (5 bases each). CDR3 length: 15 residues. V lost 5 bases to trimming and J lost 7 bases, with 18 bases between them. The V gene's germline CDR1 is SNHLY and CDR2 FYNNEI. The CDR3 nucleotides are TGTGCCAGCAGTACCGGGACCAGATTTGGGAATGAGCAGTTCTTC. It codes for CASSTGTRFGNEQFF.

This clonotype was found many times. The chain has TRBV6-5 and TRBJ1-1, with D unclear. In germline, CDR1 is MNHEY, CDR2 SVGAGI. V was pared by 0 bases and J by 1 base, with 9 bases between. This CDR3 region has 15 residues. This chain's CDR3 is CASSYSRRENTEAFF. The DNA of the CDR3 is TGTGCCAGCAGTTACTCCCGGAGGGAGAACACTGAAGCTTTCTTT.

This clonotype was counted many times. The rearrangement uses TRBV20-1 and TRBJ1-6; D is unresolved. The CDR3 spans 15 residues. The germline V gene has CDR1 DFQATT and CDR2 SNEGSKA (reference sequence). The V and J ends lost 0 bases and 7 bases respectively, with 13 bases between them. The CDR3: CSARDPTPFNSPLHF. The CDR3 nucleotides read TGCAGTGCTAGAGATCCTACGCCCTTCAATTCACCCCTCCACTTT.

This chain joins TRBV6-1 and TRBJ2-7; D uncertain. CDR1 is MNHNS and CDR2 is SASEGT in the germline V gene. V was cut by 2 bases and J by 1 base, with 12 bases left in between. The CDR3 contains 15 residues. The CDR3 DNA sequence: TGTGCCAGCAGTGAAAGTGGCCGGCTGTCCTACGAGCAGTACTTC. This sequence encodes CASSESGRLSYEQYF.

As DNA, the CDR3 is TGTGCCAGCAGCCCTACTAGCACCGGGGAGCTGTTTTTT. Encoded protein: CASSPTSTGELFF. This chain uses TRBV9 with TRBJ2-2, with D possibly TRBD2 on 5 matching bases. The length of the CDR3 is 13 residues. V lost 4 bases, J lost 4 bases, and 8 bases lay in between. Per the germline V gene, CDR1 is SGDLS and CDR2 is YYNGEE.

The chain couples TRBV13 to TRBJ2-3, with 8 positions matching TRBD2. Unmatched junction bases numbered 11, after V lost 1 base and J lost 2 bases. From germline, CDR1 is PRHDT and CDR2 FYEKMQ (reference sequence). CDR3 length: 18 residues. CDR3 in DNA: TGTGCCAGCAGCTTAGAGTCTGAGCGGGGGCGATACACAGATACGCAGTATTTT. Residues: CASSLESERGRYTDTQYF.

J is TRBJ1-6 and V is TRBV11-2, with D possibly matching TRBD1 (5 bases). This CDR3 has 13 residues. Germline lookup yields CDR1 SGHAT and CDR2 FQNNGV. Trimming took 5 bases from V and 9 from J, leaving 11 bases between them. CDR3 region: CASSARQSSPLHF. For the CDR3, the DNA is TGTGCCAGCAGCGCTAGACAGAGTTCACCCCTCCACTTT.

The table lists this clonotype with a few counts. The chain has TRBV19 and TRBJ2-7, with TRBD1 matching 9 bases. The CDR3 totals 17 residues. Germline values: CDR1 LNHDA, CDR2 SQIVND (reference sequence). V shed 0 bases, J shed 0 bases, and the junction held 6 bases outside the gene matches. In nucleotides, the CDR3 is TGTGCCAGTAGTATAGATCGTGGGACAGGGACCTCCTACGAGCAGTACTTC. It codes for CASSIDRGTGTSYEQYF.

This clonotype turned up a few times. DNA of the CDR3: TGCGCCAGCAGCCAAGATAGGGCTAGCGGGGAGTCAAAGACCCAGTACTTC. Amino acid sequence: CASSQDRASGESKTQYF. This sequence joins TRBV4-1 and TRBJ2-5; 9 bases line up with TRBD2. Germline values: CDR1 MGHRA, CDR2 YSYEKL. J lost 6 bases, V lost 0 bases, and 11 bases had no gene match. The CDR3 loop spans 17 amino acids.

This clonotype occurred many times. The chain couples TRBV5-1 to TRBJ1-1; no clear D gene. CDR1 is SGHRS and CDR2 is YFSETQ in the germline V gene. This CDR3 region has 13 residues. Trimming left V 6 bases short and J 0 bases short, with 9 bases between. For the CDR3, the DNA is TGCGCCAGCACCGAAGAGGTGAACACTGAAGCTTTCTTT. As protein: CASTEEVNTEAFF.

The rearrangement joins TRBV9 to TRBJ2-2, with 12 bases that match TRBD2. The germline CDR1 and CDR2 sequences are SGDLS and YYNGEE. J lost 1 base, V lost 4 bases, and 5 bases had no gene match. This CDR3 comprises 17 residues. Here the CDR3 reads CASSLILAGGNTGELFF. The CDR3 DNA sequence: TGTGCCAGCAGCCTAATACTAGCGGGGGGGAACACCGGGGAGCTGTTTTTT. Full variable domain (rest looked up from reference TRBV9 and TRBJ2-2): DSGVTQTPKHLITATGQRVTLRCSPRSGDLSVYWYQQSLDQGLQFLIQYYNGEERAKGNILERFSAQQFPDLHSELNLSSLELGDSALYFCASSLILAGGNTGELFFGEGSRLTVL.

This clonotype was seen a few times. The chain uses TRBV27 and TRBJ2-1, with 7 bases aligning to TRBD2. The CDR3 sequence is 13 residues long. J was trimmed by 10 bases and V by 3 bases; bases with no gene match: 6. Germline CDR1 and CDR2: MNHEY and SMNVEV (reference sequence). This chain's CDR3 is CASSLVPGGEQFF. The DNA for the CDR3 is TGTGCCAGCAGTTTGGTACCCGGGGGGGAGCAGTTCTTC.

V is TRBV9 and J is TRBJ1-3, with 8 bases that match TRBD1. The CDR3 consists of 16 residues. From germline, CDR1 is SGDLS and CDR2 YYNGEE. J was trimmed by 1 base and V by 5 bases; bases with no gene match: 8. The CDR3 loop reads CASSLRTGTSGNTIYF. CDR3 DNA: TGTGCCAGCAGTCTCCGGACAGGGACTTCTGGAAACACCATATATTTT.

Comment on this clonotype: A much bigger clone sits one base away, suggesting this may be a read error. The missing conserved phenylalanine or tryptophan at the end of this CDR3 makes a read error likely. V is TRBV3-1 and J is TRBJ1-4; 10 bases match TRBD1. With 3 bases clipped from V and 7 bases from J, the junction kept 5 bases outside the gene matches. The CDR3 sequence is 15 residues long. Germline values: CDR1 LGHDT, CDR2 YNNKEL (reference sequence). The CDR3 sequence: CASSQEDRGFEKLFL. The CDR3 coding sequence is TGTGCCAGCAGCCAGGAGGACAGGGGGTTTGAAAAACTGTTTCTT.

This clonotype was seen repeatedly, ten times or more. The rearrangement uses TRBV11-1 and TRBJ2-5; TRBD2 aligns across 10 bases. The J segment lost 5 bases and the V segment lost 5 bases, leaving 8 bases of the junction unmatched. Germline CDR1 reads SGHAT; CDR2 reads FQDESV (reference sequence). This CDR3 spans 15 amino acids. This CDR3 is CASSGQLAGDETQYF. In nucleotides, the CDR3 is TGTGCCAGCAGCGGGCAGCTAGCGGGGGACGAGACCCAGTACTTC.

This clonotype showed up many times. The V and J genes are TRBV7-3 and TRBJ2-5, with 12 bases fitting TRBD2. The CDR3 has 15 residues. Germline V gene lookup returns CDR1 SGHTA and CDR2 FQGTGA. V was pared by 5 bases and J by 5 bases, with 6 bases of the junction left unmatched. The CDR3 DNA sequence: TGTGCCAGCAGCGTAGCTAGCGGGGGGGCGGAGACCCAGTACTTC. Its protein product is CASSVASGGAETQYF.

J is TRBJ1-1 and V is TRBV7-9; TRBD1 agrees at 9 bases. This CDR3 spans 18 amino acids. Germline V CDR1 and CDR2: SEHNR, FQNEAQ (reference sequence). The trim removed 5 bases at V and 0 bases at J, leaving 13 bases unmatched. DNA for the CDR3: TGTGCCAGCAGCACCGTTGGGACAGGGTTTTTTATGAACACTGAAGCTTTCTTT. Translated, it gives CASSTVGTGFFMNTEAFF.

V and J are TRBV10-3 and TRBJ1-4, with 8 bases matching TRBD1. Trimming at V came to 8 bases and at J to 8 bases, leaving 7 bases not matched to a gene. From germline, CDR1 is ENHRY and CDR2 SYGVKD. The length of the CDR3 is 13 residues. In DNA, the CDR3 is TGTGCCATCTGGTCGACAGGGGAAGAAAAACTGTTTTTT. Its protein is CAIWSTGEEKLFF.

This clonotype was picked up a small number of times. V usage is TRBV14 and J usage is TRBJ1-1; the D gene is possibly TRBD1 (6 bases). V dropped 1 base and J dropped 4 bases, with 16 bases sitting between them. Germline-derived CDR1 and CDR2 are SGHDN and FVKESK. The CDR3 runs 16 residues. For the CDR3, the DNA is TGTGCCAGCAGCCAAGGGCTACAGGGTCCGAGCACTGAAGCTTTCTTT. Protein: CASSQGLQGPSTEAFF.

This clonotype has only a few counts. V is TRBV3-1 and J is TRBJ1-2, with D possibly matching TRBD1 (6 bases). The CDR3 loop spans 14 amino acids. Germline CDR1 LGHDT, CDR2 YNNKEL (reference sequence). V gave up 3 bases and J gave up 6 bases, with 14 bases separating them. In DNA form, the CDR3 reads TGTGCCAGCAGCCATGTTCAGGGGTTTGATGGCTACACCTTC. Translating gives CASSHVQGFDGYTF.